The 7 T cell receptor beta chains reported below all come from one sample, sequenced in a study of blood T cells in healthy people across ages. It was with a sample-barcoded 5' primer and a J-beta primer mix that a second PCR of roughly 6 to 11 cycles was run. TCRdb recomputed calls from the 5' RACE reads with MiXCR, one row per CDR3 protein. The sample has about 1,500,000 distinct CDR3 sequences, 28% seen once. The sequencing input was blood. The receptors were gathered from a woman aged 30 to 39 in good health.

Note on this clonotype: No conserved phenylalanine or tryptophan ends this CDR3, so it is likely a read error. The rearrangement joins TRBV29-1 to TRBJ1-1, with D maybe TRBD1 (5 bases). The V end lost 7 bases, the J end lost 1 base, and 10 bases lay between the germline ends. Per germline, CDR1 SQVTM and CDR2 ANQGSEA. The CDR3 is made up of 12 amino acids. The DNA of the CDR3 is TGCAGCGGGGGCCATTGGAACACTGAAGCTTTCTGT. Translating gives CSGGHWNTEAFC.

The CDR3 sequence is CAWSAKRGNTIYF. CDR3 nucleotides: TGTGCCTGGAGTGCCAAGAGAGGAAACACCATATATTTT. This chain links TRBV30 with TRBJ1-3; D uncertain. V lost 1 base and J 4 bases, leaving 8 bases between the germline ends. The V gene's germline CDR1 is GTSNPN and CDR2 SVGIG (reference sequence). The CDR3 contains 13 residues.

The chain recombines TRBV7-2 with TRBJ2-4; 14 positions match TRBD2. The DNA end is more similar to TRBJ2-7, so the J call may be wrong. The CDR3 runs to 16 residues. The germline CDR1 and CDR2 sequences are SGHTA and FQGNSA. Here the CDR3 reads CASSLTGLAGVYEQYF. Here the CDR3 DNA reads TGTGCCAGCAGCTTAACGGGACTAGCGGGAGTCTACGAGCAGTACTTC.

About this clonotype: Sequence at one end of the junction differs from germline and may be a read error. The chain links TRBV12-3 or TRBV12-4 to TRBJ1-5; perhaps TRBD1 as D (6 bases). CDR3 length: 14 residues. Here the CDR3 DNA reads TGTGCCATCAGTCCACAGGGCTTTCATCAGCCCCAGCATTTT. It is translated as CAISPQGFHQPQHF.

Ten or more counts support this clonotype. V is TRBV27 and J is TRBJ1-2; TRBD1 matches 10 bases. With 6 bases clipped from V and 4 bases from J, the junction kept 5 bases outside the gene matches. This CDR3 is 14 amino acids long. Germline-derived CDR1 and CDR2 are MNHEY and SMNVEV (reference sequence). The chain's CDR3 is CASRRTGGAYGYTF. The DNA of the CDR3 is TGTGCCAGCAGACGGACAGGGGGTGCCTATGGCTACACCTTC.

Comment on this clonotype: Being one base from a much bigger clone, this may be a read error. V is TRBV4-1 and J is TRBJ2-7; D is perhaps TRBD1 or TRBD2 (6 bases each). The CDR3 covers 17 residues. V lost 4 bases and J lost 2, with 21 bases in between. Germline V gene data show CDR1 as MGHRA and CDR2 as YSYEKL. The CDR3 coding sequence is TGCGCCAGCAGCCGAACTGCAGGTGGGGGGCCCACCTACGAGCAGTACTTC. Its protein is CASSRTAGGGPTYEQYF.

This clonotype showed up just a few times. The chain links TRBV20-1 to TRBJ1-5, with 10 nucleotides matching TRBD1. The germline V gene encodes CDR1 DFQATT and CDR2 SNEGSKA (reference sequence). V lost 6 bases to trimming and J lost 3 bases; unmatched junction nucleotides: 5. The CDR3 consists of 14 residues. In DNA, the CDR3 is TGCAGTGCGTTGGGACAGGGGATCAATCAGCCCCAGCATTTT. It translates to CSALGQGINQPQHF.